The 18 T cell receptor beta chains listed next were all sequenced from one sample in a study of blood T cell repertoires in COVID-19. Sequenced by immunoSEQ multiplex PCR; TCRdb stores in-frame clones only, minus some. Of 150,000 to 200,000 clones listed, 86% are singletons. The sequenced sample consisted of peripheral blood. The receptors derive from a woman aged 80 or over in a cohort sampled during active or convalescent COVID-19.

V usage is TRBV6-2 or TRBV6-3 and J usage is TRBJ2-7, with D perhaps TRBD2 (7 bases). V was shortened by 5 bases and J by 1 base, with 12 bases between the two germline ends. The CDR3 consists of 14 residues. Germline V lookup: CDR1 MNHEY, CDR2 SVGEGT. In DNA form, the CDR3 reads TGTGCCAGCAGTCTTCGGGGGGCTTCCTACGAGCAGTACTTC. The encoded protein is CASSLRGASYEQYF.

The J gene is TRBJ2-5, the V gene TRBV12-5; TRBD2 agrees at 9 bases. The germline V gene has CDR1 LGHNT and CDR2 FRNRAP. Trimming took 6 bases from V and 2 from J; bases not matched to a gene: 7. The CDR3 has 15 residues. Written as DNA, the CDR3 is TGTGCTAGTGGCACGGGACTAGCAGGGCAAGAGACCCAGTACTTC. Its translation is CASGTGLAGQETQYF.

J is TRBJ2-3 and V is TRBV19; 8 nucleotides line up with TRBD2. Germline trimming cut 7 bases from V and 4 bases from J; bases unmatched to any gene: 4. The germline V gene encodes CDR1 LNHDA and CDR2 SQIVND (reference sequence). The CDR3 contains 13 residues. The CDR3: CASTGGIADTQYF. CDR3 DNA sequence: TGTGCCAGTACGGGGGGGATCGCAGATACGCAGTATTTT.

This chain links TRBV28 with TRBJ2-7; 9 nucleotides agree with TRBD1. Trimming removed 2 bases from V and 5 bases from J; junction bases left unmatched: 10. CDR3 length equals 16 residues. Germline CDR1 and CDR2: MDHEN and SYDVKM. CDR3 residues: CASSLMFGTGSHEQYF. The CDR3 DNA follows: TGTGCCAGCAGTTTAATGTTCGGGACAGGGAGTCACGAGCAGTACTTC.

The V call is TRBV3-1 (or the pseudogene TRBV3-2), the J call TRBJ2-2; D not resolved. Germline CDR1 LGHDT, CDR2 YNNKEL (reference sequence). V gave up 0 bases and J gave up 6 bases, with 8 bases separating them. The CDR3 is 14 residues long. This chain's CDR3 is CASSQDPVPGELFF. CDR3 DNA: TGTGCCAGCAGCCAAGATCCTGTCCCCGGGGAGCTGTTTTTT.

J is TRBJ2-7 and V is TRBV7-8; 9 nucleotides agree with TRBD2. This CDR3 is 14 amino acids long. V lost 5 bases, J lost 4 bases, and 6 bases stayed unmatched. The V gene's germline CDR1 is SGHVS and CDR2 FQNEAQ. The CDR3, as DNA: TGTGCCAGCAGCCGCGGGGGGGTCGGGTACGAGCAGTACTTC. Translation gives CASSRGGVGYEQYF.

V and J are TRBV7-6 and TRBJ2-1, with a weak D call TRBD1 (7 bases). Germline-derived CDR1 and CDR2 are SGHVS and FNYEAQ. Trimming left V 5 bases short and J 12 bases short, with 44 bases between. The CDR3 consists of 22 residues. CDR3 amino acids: CASSPWGDSLINPGKNNDGQFF. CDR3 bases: TGTGCCAGCAGCCCATGGGGGGACAGCCTAATCAATCCAGGAAAGAACAATGACGGGCAGTTCTTC.

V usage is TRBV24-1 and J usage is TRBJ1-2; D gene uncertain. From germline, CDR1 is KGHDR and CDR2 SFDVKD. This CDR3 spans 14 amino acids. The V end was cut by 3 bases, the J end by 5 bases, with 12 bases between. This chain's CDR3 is CATSDAGFRYGYTF. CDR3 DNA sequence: TGTGCCACCAGTGATGCGGGGTTTCGATATGGCTACACCTTC.

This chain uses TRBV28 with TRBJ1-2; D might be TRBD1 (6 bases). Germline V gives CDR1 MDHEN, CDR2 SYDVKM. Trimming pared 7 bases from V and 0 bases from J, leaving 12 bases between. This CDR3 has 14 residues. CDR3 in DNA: TGTGCCAGCACCCCAGGGGCCACTAACTATGGCTACACCTTC. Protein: CASTPGATNYGYTF.

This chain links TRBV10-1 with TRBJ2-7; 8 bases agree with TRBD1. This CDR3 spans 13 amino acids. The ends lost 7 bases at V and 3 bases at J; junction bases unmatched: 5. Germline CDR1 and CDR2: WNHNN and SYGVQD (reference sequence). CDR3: CASNDRGVYEQYV. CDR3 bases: TGCGCCAGCAATGACAGGGGAGTCTACGAGCAGTACGTC.

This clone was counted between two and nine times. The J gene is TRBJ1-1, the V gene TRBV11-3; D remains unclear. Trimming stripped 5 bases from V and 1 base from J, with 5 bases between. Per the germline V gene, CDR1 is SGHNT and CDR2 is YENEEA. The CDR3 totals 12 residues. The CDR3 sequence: CASSPSNTEAFF. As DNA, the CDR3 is TGTGCCAGCAGCCCTTCGAACACTGAAGCTTTCTTT.

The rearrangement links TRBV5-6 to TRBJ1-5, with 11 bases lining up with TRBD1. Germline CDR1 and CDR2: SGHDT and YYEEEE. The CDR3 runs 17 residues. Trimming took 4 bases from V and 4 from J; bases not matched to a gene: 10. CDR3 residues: CASSRTADRGRNQPQHF. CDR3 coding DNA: TGTGCCAGCAGCCGAACCGCGGACAGGGGGCGGAATCAGCCCCAGCATTTT. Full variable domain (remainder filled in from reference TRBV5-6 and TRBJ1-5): DAGVTQSPTHLIKTRGQQVTLRCSPKSGHDTVSWYQQALGQGPQFIFQYYEEEERQRGNFPDRFSGHQFPNYSSELNVNALLLGDSALYLCASSRTADRGRNQPQHFGDGTRLSIL.

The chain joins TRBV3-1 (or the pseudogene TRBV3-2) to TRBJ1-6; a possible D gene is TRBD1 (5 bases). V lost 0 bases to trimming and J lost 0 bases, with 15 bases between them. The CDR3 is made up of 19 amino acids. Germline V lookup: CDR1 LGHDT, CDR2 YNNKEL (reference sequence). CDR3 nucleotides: TGTGCCAGCAGCCAAGAGAGACAGTCGAATAGCTCCTATAATTCACCCCTCCACTTT. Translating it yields CASSQERQSNSSYNSPLHF.

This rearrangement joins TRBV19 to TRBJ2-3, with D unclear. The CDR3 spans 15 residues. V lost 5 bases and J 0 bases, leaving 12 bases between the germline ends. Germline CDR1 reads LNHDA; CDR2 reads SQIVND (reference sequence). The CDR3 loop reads CASSARFPSTDTQYF. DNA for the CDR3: TGTGCCAGTAGTGCCCGGTTCCCTAGCACAGATACGCAGTATTTT.

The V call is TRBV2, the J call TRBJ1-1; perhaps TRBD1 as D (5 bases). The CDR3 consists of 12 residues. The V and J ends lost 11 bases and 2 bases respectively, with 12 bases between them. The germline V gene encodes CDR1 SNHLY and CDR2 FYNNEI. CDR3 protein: CADSNSNTEAFF. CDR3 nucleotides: TGTGCCGACAGCAACAGTAACACTGAAGCTTTCTTT.

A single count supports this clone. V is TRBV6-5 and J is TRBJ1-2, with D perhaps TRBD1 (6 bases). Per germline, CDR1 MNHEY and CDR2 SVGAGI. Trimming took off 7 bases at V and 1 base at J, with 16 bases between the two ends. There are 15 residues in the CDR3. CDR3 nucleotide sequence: TGTGCCAGCAACGGTCGGACAGCAAATAACTATGGCTACACCTTC. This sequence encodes CASNGRTANNYGYTF.

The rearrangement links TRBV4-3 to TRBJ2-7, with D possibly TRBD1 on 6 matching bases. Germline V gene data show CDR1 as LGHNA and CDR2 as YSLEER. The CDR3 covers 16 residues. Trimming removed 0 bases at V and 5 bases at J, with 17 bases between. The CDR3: CASSQDLRQAPHEQYF. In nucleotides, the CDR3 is TGCGCCAGCAGCCAAGATCTGAGACAGGCCCCCCACGAGCAGTACTTC.

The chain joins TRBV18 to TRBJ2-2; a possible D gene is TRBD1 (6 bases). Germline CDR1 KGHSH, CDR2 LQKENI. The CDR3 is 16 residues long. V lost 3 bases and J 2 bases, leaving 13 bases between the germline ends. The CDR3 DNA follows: TGTGCCAGCTCACCGGCTCAGGGACAAAACACCGGGGAGCTGTTTTTT. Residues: CASSPAQGQNTGELFF.